These 12 T cell receptor beta chains originate from one sample sequenced in a study of shared clonotypes between healthy human individuals. TCRdb keeps only in-frame clones here, not all; method: immunoSEQ multiplex PCR. The sample contains some 900,000 clones, 76% of which appear only once. What was sequenced was memory CD4+ T cells sorted from blood. The subset denotes: CD45RA-negative fraction. The receptors shown here come from a man in his late teens or twenties in good health.

This chain links TRBV28 with TRBJ1-3; TRBD1 matches at 10 bases. This CDR3 has 17 residues. The germline V gene has CDR1 MDHEN and CDR2 SYDVKM. V trimming: 6 bases; J trimming: 0 bases; junction bases outside the gene matches: 8. This CDR3 is CASSPGQGSLSGNTIYF. DNA of the CDR3: TGTGCCAGCAGCCCGGGACAGGGGAGCCTCTCTGGAAACACCATATATTTT. Using reference TRBV28 and TRBJ1-3 for the parts outside the CDR3, the full variable domain is DVKVTQSSRYLVKRTGEKVFLECVQDMDHENMFWYRQDPGLGLRLIYFSYDVKMKEKGDIPEGYSVSREKKERFSLILESASTNQTSMYLCASSPGQGSLSGNTIYFGEGSWLTVV.

The chain carries TRBV30 and TRBJ2-1; D unclear. Trimming took 2 bases from V and 2 from J, leaving 13 bases between them. The germline V gene encodes CDR1 GTSNPN and CDR2 SVGIG (reference sequence). This CDR3 has 15 amino acids. The CDR3 sequence is CAWSPLGLTYNEQFF. The CDR3 DNA is TGTGCCTGGAGTCCTTTAGGGCTGACCTACAATGAGCAGTTCTTC.

The gene calls are TRBV7-2 and TRBJ2-1, with 7 nucleotides matching TRBD2. This CDR3 has 14 amino acids. The germline V gene encodes CDR1 SGHTA and CDR2 FQGNSA. J lost 6 bases, V lost 0 bases, and 2 bases had no gene match. In DNA, the CDR3 is TGTGCCAGCAGCTTAGCACAGCGGGGCAATGAGCAGTTCTTC. Residues: CASSLAQRGNEQFF.

This clone was seen many times. This chain joins TRBV27 and TRBJ2-5; a weak D match, TRBD2 (5 bases). The germline V gene has CDR1 MNHEY and CDR2 SMNVEV (reference sequence). This CDR3 comprises 16 residues. Deletions cut 6 bases from V and 4 bases from J, with 21 bases between. In nucleotides, the CDR3 is TGTGCCAGCAGCCCAGAAGGCCCCCAACGGGGAGAGACCCAGTACTTC. It yields the protein CASSPEGPQRGETQYF.

The rearrangement uses TRBV7-2 and TRBJ2-7; D possibly corresponds to TRBD2 (5 bases). Germline V gene lookup returns CDR1 SGHTA and CDR2 FQGNSA. V lost 1 base, J lost 0 bases, and 10 bases lay in between. The CDR3 has 15 amino acids. The CDR3 reads CASSLGTHLSYEQYF. CDR3 nucleotide sequence: TGTGCCAGCAGCTTAGGGACTCACCTCTCCTACGAGCAGTACTTC.

This chain joins TRBV11-1 and TRBJ1-4; D might be TRBD1 (5 bases). V dropped 5 bases and J dropped 8 bases, with 21 bases sitting between them. Germline CDR1 and CDR2: SGHAT and FQDESV (reference sequence). This CDR3 spans 16 amino acids. CDR3 bases: TGTGCCAGCAGCGAACGTTCCGCAGGGATGAACGAAAAACTGTTTTTT. Encoded protein: CASSERSAGMNEKLFF.

This clone occurred a few times. Other DNA sequences in the sample encode the same CDR3. The rearrangement joins TRBV2 to TRBJ2-7; D remains ambiguous. There are 12 residues in the CDR3. V dropped 3 bases and J dropped 3 bases, with 6 bases sitting between them. Per the germline V gene, CDR1 is SNHLY and CDR2 is FYNNEI. As DNA, the CDR3 is TGTGCCAGCAGTGAGACGGGCTACGAGCAGTACTTC. Its protein is CASSETGYEQYF.

This rearrangement joins TRBV7-2 to TRBJ2-3; no clear D gene. The CDR3 has 13 amino acids. Germline V CDR1 and CDR2: SGHTA, FQGNSA. With 2 bases removed from V and 4 bases from J, the gap between germline ends came to 7 bases. The CDR3 nucleotides read TGTGCCAGCAGCTTAAGCATGGCAGATACGCAGTATTTT. Translation gives CASSLSMADTQYF.

The chain joins TRBV5-4 to TRBJ2-2; TRBD2 matches at 10 bases. Germline V gene sequence: CDR1 SGHNT, CDR2 YYREEE (reference sequence). The CDR3 sequence is 16 residues long. With V trimmed by 4 bases and J by 0 bases, 3 bases remained unmatched. The CDR3 spells CASSPGTSANTGELFF. For the CDR3, the DNA is TGTGCCAGCAGCCCGGGGACTAGCGCGAACACCGGGGAGCTGTTTTTT.

The rearrangement uses TRBV18 and TRBJ1-2; D is perhaps TRBD1 (5 bases). Germline V gene sequence: CDR1 KGHSH, CDR2 LQKENI. This CDR3 has 20 amino acids. Trimming took 3 bases from V and 6 from J, leaving 32 bases between them. This chain's CDR3 is CASSPRSDSGGRSGSDGYTF. For the CDR3, the DNA is TGTGCCAGCTCACCGCGTTCCGATAGCGGGGGACGATCTGGTTCCGATGGCTACACCTTC.

V and J are TRBV6-4 and TRBJ2-6, with unresolved D. Trimming took 3 bases from V and 5 from J, leaving 20 bases between them. This CDR3 comprises 18 residues. Germline V gives CDR1 MRHNA, CDR2 SNTAGT. DNA for the CDR3: TGTGCCAGCAGTGATTCGCACTCACGACAAAGTCGGGCCAACGTCCTGACTTTC. This gives the protein CASSDSHSRQSRANVLTF.

The chain couples TRBV6-1 to TRBJ2-7; D is possibly TRBD1 (5 bases). CDR1 is MNHNS and CDR2 is SASEGT in the germline V gene. V was shortened by 2 bases and J by 6 bases, with 14 bases between the two germline ends. The CDR3 totals 14 residues. CDR3 DNA: TGTGCCAGCAGTGAATCGTGGCAGGGTAGCGAGCAGTACTTC. It is translated as CASSESWQGSEQYF.